These 16 T cell receptor beta chains share one sample of origin, sequenced in a study of cytomegalovirus exposure and HLA in healthy donors (TCRdb year 2017). Libraries were constructed by the immunoSEQ multiplex PCR assay. The multiplex PCR relied on a mix of 60 forward primers for TCR Vbeta segments and 13 reverse primers for TCR Jbeta segments. Held by TCRdb, this immuneACCESS table contains in-frame sequences only and omits some clones. Under half of the omission traces to an unresolved V gene where checked; the cause of the rest is unknown. This sample has approximately 170,000 clones in its table, and roughly 80% of those were observed once. Over 4% of the sample rests with the top ten. Sequencing input: PBMCs. The receptors come from a male donor in good health and CMV-seronegative.

The chain recombines TRBV9 with TRBJ2-7; D not resolved. Germline loops: CDR1 SGDLS, CDR2 YYNGEE. The CDR3 covers 13 residues. V was pared by 0 bases and J by 6 bases, with 10 bases between. The CDR3 reads CASSVAHSSEQYF. Here the CDR3 DNA reads TGTGCCAGCAGCGTAGCTCACAGCTCCGAGCAGTACTTC.

The gene calls are TRBV2 and TRBJ2-5; the D gene is possibly TRBD2 (5 bases). In germline, CDR1 is SNHLY, CDR2 FYNNEI. V lost 2 bases and J lost 7, with 20 bases in between. This CDR3 has 16 amino acids. The CDR3: CASSENNRAQGGTQYF. CDR3 DNA sequence: TGTGCCAGCAGTGAAAATAACCGGGCCCAAGGAGGGACCCAGTACTTC.

The chain carries TRBV29-1 and TRBJ2-5; possibly TRBD1 for D (5 bases). V was cut by 7 bases and J by 1 base, with 10 bases left in between. Per the germline V gene, CDR1 is SQVTM and CDR2 is ANQGSEA. The CDR3 is 12 amino acids. CDR3 loop: CSATDSQETQYF. The CDR3 region has the DNA TGCAGCGCGACAGATTCCCAAGAGACCCAGTACTTC.

This clone came up a few times. The CDR3 spells CASRGLFYEQYF. The CDR3 nucleotides are TGTGCCAGCAGGGGACTATTCTACGAGCAGTACTTC. This chain joins TRBV25-1 and TRBJ2-7, with TRBD2 identical over 7 bases. The V segment lost 6 bases and the J segment 3 bases; nucleotides outside the gene matches: 2. The germline V gene has CDR1 MGHDK and CDR2 SYGVNS. The CDR3 covers 12 residues.

The CDR3 bases are TGTGCCAGCAGTAGGGACTTTGGTAACTATGGCTACACCTTC. Encoded protein: CASSRDFGNYGYTF. The chain uses TRBV6-1 and TRBJ1-2; possible D gene TRBD1, 5 bases. CDR1 and CDR2 (germline): MNHNS, SASEGT. V gave up 5 bases and J gave up 1 base, with 11 bases separating them. The CDR3 runs 14 residues.

This clone was seen only once. V and J are TRBV7-6 and TRBJ1-1; D is perhaps TRBD1 (5 bases). Trimming removed 5 bases from V and 1 base from J, with 8 bases in between. Germline V gene sequence: CDR1 SGHVS, CDR2 FNYEAQ. The CDR3 has 13 residues. Here the CDR3 reads CASSPQGNTEAFF. CDR3 DNA: TGTGCCAGCAGCCCTCAGGGGAACACTGAAGCTTTCTTT.

The chain joins TRBV28 to TRBJ1-5; D is unresolved. Germline V gene data show CDR1 as MDHEN and CDR2 as SYDVKM. The CDR3 is 13 amino acids. The germline V and J ends were trimmed by 4 bases and 2 bases, with 6 bases remaining between them. CDR3 in amino acids: CASSYTGNQPQHF. The CDR3 DNA sequence: TGTGCCAGCAGTTACACCGGCAATCAGCCCCAGCATTTT.

The chain links TRBV4-3 to TRBJ2-5; 12 nucleotides align to TRBD2. The last part of the DNA fits TRBJ2-7 better; the J call may be wrong. The germline V gene has CDR1 LGHNA and CDR2 YSLEER. This CDR3 contains 15 residues. CDR3: CASSQEGTSGYEQYF. Here the CDR3 DNA reads TGCGCCAGCAGCCAAGAAGGGACTAGCGGGTACGAGCAGTACTTC.

Note on this clone: The junction and the germline gene differ at one end; a read error may be behind it. This rearrangement joins TRBV7-9 to TRBJ2-7, with TRBD1 identical over 7 bases. The length of the CDR3 is 14 residues. CDR1 is SEHNR, CDR2 FQNEAQ, per germline (reference sequence). The CDR3 spells CSSSSSGTATVQYF. The CDR3 DNA follows: TGTTCCAGCAGCTCGTCCGGGACAGCGACCGTGCAGTACTTC.

The V gene is TRBV21-1, the J gene TRBJ2-1; TRBD2, the table's D call, lacks a check against the DNA. TRBV21-1 is recorded as a pseudogene. The CDR3 sequence is 14 residues long. CDR3 in DNA: TGTGCCAGACTAGCGGGAGGGCCCTCGGATGAGCAGTTCTTC. Translating gives CARLAGGPSDEQFF.

The CDR3 region is CAISESRVSYGYTF. The DNA for the CDR3 is TGTGCCATCAGTGAGTCGAGGGTGAGCTATGGCTACACCTTC. This sequence joins TRBV10-3 and TRBJ1-2; D is ambiguous. The CDR3 extends over 14 amino acids. The V end lost 0 bases, the J end lost 4 bases, and 9 bases lay between the germline ends. Germline CDR1 reads ENHRY; CDR2 reads SYGVKD.

This chain connects TRBV7-2 to TRBJ1-3; D uncertain. V was trimmed by 7 bases and J by 1 base, leaving 11 bases between them. Germline CDR1 reads SGHTA; CDR2 reads FQGNSA. The CDR3 extends over 14 amino acids. In DNA form, the CDR3 reads TGTGCCAGCATCAGTGGCCCATCTGGAAACACCATATATTTT. Its protein is CASISGPSGNTIYF.

V gene TRBV28 combines with J gene TRBJ2-7, with 13 positions matching TRBD2. Germline CDR1 and CDR2: MDHEN and SYDVKM. The length of the CDR3 is 16 residues. Trimming at V came to 6 bases and at J to 2 bases, leaving 7 bases not matched to a gene. CDR3 nucleotides: TGTGCCAGCAGAAAGGGACTAGCGGGACCCCCCTACGAGCAGTACTTC. Amino acid sequence: CASRKGLAGPPYEQYF.

V gene TRBV7-9 combines with J gene TRBJ1-6; TRBD1 matches at 7 bases. The germline V gene has CDR1 SEHNR and CDR2 FQNEAQ (reference sequence). CDR3 length equals 14 residues. Trimming removed 3 bases from V and 9 bases from J; junction bases left unmatched: 5. Written as DNA, the CDR3 is TGTGCCAGCAGCTTGATAGGGGGCGGTTCACCCCTCCACTTT. Amino acid sequence: CASSLIGGGSPLHF.

J is TRBJ2-4 and V is TRBV11-2, with 12 bases lining up with TRBD1. Trimming at V came to 3 bases and at J to 1 base, leaving 7 bases not matched to a gene. Germline V CDR1 and CDR2: SGHAT, FQNNGV. CDR3 length equals 18 residues. The CDR3 DNA sequence: TGTGCCAGCAGCTTGGGACAGGGGGCGTTGGGGGCCAAAAACATTCAGTACTTC. This encodes CASSLGQGALGAKNIQYF.

The V and J genes are TRBV10-1 and TRBJ2-5, with 7 bases that match TRBD2. Trimming cost V 8 bases and J 2 bases; bases outside gene matches: 14. The CDR3 contains 16 residues. The germline CDR1 and CDR2 sequences are WNHNN and SYGVQD (reference sequence). The CDR3: CASHETERGIQETQYF. The CDR3 DNA is TGCGCCAGCCATGAGACAGAGCGGGGTATACAAGAGACCCAGTACTTC.